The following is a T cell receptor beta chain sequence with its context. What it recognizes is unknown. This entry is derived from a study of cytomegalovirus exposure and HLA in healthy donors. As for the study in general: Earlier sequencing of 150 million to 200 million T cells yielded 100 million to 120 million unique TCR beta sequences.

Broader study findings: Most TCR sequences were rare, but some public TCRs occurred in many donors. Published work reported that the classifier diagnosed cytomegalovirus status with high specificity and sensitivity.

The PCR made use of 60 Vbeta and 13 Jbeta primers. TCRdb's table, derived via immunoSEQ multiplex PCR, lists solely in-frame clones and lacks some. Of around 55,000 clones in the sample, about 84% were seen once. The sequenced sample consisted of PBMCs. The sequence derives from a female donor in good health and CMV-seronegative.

The CDR3 loop is CSVGTGRTGELFF. The CDR3 nucleotides read TGCAGCGTTGGTACAGGGCGGACCGGGGAGCTGTTTTTT. The chain recombines TRBV29-1 with TRBJ2-2; TRBD1 might be the D (6 bases). This CDR3 has 13 amino acids. Trimming stripped 4 bases from V and 5 bases from J, with 11 bases between. Germline V gives CDR1 SQVTM, CDR2 ANQGSEA.